This T cell receptor (beta chain) was obtained from a study of T cells after yellow fever vaccination. Worth noting for this clonotype: A junction end diverges from the germline sequence, so it may reflect a read error.

Notes on the study in general: Clonotypes that responded to the vaccine were almost all undetectable in sorted memory subsets on day 0. Abundant bulk-population clonotypes could contaminate the FACS-sorted repertoires. Clones from primary vaccination mostly reappeared after the booster (approximately 95% CD4, around 90% CD8).

Germline loops: CDR1 DFQATT, CDR2 SNEGSKA (reference sequence). The CDR3 totals 17 residues. TCRdb reprocessed the 5' RACE reads with MiXCR, giving one entry per CDR3 protein. The sample records 40,000 to 50,000 distinct CDR3 sequences, about 6.3% being singletons. Sequenced here: PBMCs, either bulk or a sorted T-cell subset (CD4+, CD8+, memory, or dextramer-sorted; not recorded which), sampled 45 days after the yellow fever booster vaccination. The genes are TRBV20-1 and TRBJ2-1; 11 nucleotides align to TRBD2. The sequence derives from a man aged 30 to 45 who received the YFV17D yellow fever vaccine. The CDR3 DNA reads as TGCTGTGCCCTCGGGACTAGCGGAGTGAGCTCCTACAATGAGCAGTTCTTC. It encodes CCALGTSGVSSYNEQFF.